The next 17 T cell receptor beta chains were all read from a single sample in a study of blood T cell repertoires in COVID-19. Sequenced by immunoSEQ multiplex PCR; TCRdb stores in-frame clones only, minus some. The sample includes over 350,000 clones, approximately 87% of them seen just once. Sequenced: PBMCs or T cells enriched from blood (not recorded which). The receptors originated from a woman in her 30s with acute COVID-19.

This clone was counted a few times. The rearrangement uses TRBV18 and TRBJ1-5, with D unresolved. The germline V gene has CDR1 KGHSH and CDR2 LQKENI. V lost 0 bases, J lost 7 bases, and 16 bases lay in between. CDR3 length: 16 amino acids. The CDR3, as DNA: TGTGCCAGCTCACCACCTTCTGGAGGGATGGGCCAGCCCCAGCATTTT. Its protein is CASSPPSGGMGQPQHF. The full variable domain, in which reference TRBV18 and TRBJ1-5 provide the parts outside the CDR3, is NAGVMQNPRHLVRRRGQEARLRCSPMKGHSHVYWYRQLPEEGLKFMVYLQKENIIDESGMPKERFSAEFPKEGPSILRIQQVVRGDSAAYFCASSPPSGGMGQPQHFGDGTRLSIL.

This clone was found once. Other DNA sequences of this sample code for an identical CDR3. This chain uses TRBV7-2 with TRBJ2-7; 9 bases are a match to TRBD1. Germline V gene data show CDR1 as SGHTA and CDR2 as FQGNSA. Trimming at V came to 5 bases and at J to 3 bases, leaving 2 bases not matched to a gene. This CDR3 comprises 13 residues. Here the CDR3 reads CASSPTGGYEQYF. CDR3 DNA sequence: TGTGCCAGCAGCCCGACAGGGGGCTACGAGCAGTACTTC.

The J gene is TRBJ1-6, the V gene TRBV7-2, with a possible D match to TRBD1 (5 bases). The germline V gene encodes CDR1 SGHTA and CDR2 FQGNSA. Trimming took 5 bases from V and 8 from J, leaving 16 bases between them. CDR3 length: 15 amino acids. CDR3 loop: CASSPRPGLDSPLHF. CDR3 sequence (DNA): TGTGCCAGCAGCCCCCGGCCAGGGTTAGATTCACCCCTCCACTTT.

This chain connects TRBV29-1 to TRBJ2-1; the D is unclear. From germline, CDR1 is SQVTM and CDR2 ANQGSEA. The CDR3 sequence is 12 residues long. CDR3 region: CSSLSSYNEQFF. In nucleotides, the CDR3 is TGCAGTTCCCTGAGCTCCTACAATGAGCAGTTCTTC.

The CDR3 bases are TGTGCCAGCAGCCAGAGGAGGGTCACTGAAGCTTTCTTT. It specifies CASSQRRVTEAFF. The J gene is TRBJ1-1, the V gene TRBV25-1; D gene uncertain. Trimming took 6 bases from V and 4 from J, leaving 12 bases between them. Germline V CDR1 and CDR2: MGHDK, SYGVNS. The CDR3 loop spans 13 amino acids.

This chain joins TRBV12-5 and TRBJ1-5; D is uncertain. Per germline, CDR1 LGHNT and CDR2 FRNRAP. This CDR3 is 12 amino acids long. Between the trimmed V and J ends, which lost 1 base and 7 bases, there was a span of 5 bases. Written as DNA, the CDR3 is TGTGCTAGTGGTTTGGCGCAGCAGCCCCAGCATTTT. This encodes CASGLAQQPQHF.

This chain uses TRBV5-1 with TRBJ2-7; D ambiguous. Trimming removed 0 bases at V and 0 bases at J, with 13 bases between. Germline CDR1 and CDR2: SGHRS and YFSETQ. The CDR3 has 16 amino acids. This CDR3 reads CASSLGLSTLSYEQYF. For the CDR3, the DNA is TGCGCCAGCAGCTTGGGTCTGAGCACCCTCTCCTACGAGCAGTACTTC.

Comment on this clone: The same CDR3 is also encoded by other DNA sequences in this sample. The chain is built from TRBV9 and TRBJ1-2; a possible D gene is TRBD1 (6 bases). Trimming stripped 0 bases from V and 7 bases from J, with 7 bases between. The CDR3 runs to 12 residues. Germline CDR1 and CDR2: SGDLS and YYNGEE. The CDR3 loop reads CASSVGGGGYTF. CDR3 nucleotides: TGTGCCAGCAGCGTAGGAGGGGGTGGCTACACCTTC. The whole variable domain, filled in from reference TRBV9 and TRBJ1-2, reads DSGVTQTPKHLITATGQRVTLRCSPRSGDLSVYWYQQSLDQGLQFLIQYYNGEERAKGNILERFSAQQFPDLHSELNLSSLELGDSALYFCASSVGGGGYTFGSGTRLTVV.

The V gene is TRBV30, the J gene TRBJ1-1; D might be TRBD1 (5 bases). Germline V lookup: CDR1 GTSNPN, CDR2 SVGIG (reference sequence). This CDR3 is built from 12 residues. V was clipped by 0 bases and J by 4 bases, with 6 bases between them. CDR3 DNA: TGTGCCTGGAGTGTGGGGGGCACTGAAGCTTTCTTT. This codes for CAWSVGGTEAFF.

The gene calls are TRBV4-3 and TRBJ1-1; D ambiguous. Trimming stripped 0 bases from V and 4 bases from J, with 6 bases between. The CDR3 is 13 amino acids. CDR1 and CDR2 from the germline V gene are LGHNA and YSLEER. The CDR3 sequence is CASSQDGVTEAFF. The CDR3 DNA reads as TGCGCCAGCAGCCAAGACGGGGTCACTGAAGCTTTCTTT.

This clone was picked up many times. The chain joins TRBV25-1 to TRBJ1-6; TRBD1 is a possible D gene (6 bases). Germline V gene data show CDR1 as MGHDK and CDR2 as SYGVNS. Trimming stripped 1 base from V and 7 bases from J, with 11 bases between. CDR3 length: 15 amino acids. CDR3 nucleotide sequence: TGTGCCAGCAGTGAATTTGGGACATTAAATTCACCCCTCCACTTT. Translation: CASSEFGTLNSPLHF.

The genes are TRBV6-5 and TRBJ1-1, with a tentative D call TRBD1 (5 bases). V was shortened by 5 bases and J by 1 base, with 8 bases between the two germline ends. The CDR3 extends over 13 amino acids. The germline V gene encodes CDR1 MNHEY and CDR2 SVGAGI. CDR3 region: CASSLQGNTEAFF. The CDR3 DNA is TGTGCCAGCAGTCTTCAGGGGAACACTGAAGCTTTCTTT.

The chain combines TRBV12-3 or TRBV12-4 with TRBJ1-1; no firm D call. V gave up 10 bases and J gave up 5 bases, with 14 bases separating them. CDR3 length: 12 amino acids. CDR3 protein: CATTNPRTEAFF. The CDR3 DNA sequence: TGTGCCACCACGAACCCGCGGACTGAAGCTTTCTTT.

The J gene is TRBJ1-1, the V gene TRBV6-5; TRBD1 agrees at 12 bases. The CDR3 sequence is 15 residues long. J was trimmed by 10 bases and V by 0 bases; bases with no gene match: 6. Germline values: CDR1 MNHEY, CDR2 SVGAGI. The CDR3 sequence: CASSYSGDRGRGAFF. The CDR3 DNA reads TGTGCCAGCAGTTACTCCGGGGACAGGGGGCGAGGAGCTTTCTTT.

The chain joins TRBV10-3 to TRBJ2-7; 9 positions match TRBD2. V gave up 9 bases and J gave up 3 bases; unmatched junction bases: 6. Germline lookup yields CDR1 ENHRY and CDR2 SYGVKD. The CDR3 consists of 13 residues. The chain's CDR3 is CAMGTAGGYEQYF. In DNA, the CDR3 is TGTGCCATGGGGACAGCGGGGGGCTACGAGCAGTACTTC.

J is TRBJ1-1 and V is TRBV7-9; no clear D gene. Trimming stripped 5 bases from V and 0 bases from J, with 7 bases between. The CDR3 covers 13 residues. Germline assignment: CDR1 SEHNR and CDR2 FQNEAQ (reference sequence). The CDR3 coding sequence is TGTGCCAGCAGCCCTTATATGAACACTGAAGCTTTCTTT. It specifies CASSPYMNTEAFF.

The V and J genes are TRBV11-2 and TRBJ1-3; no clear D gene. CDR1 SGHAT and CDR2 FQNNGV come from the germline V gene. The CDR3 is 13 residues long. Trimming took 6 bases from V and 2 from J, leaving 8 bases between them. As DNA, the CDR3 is TGTGCCAGCAGATTATCCGCTGGAAACACCATATATTTT. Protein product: CASRLSAGNTIYF.